The following is a TCR beta chain sequence with its context. Its target is unknown. The CDR3 has 14 residues. V lost 8 bases and J lost 0, with 14 bases in between. Germline lookup yields CDR1 KGHSH and CDR2 LQKENI. The data stem from a study of immune evolution from preneoplasia to lung adenocarcinoma. General study results and limits: Top clone share appeared to fall from AAH through AIS, MIA, adenocarcinoma.

Patient tissue came from resections in Japan or China, 2014–2017. Histologic diagnosis was independently verified by two lung pathologists. Sequencing used immunoSEQ multiplex PCR; TCRdb keeps in-frame clones, though not all of them. The table shows roughly 4,700 clones, with over 60% occurring only once. This TCR came from a person aged 60-80 years with lung adenocarcinoma. Input material: FFPE adjacent normal lung tissue. V is TRBV18 and J is TRBJ2-7; D not resolved. The CDR3 bases are TGTGCCAGCCTAGACGGTACGAGCTCCTACGAGCAGTACTTC. Translating gives CASLDGTSSYEQYF.